Listed below are T cell receptor beta chains from one sample, sequenced in a study of graft-versus-host responses after intestinal transplantation. The assay was immunoSEQ multiplex PCR, and TCRdb's table has in-frame clones only and misses some. The data show 85,000 to 90,000 clones, roughly four fifths seen once. Their antigens remain unidentified. The specimen was unstimulated CD8+ T cells sorted from spleen or lymph node cells, collected before intestinal transplant. The receptors were gathered from a human donor who received an intestinal transplant. The CDR3 runs from the conserved cysteine through the conserved F or W. D genes are given only for firm matches. Clone size appears in some rows only: once, few, many, or a class for an expanded clone.

>-|TRBJ2-2|TRBV7-9|-
CASSLVWSLVTGELFF
TGTGCCAGCAGCTTAGTCTGGTCATTGGTAACCGGGGAGCTGTTTTTT
>TRBD1|TRBJ1-5|TRBV28|-
CASSFPPDRARAYSNQPQHF
TGTGCCAGCAGTTTCCCCCCAGACAGGGCGCGCGCTTATAGCAATCAGCCCCAGCATTTT
>TRBD1|TRBJ1-5|TRBV7-2|few
CASSPTPRQGAGQPQHF
TGTGCCAGCAGCCCAACGCCGCGGCAGGGGGCCGGTCAGCCCCAGCATTTT
>-|TRBJ1-5|TRBV6-1|-
CASSTNSNQPQHF
TGTGCCAGCAGTACTAATAGCAATCAGCCCCAGCATTTT
>-|TRBJ2-5|TRBV7-9|-
CASSLEDSPQETQYF
TGTGCCAGCAGCTTAGAGGACAGCCCCCAAGAGACCCAGTACTTC
>-|TRBJ2-3|TRBV6-6|once
CASSYPPHARTQYF
TGTGCCAGCAGTTACCCCCCCCATGCGCGTACGCAGTATTTT
>-|TRBJ2-7|TRBV6-1|few
CASSVGGEAIYEQYF
TGTGCCAGCAGTGTTGGAGGGGAGGCCATTTACGAGCAGTACTTC
>TRBD1|TRBJ2-7|TRBV10-3|-
CAISEGQGASSYEQYF
TGTGCCATCAGTGAAGGACAGGGGGCCAGCTCCTACGAGCAGTACTTC
>TRBD1|TRBJ1-4|TRBV28|-
CASSLFTVLPRDRRIINEKLFF
TGTGCCAGCAGTTTATTCACTGTTTTACCCCGGGACAGGCGGATAATTAATGAAAAACTGTTTTTT
>TRBD2|TRBJ2-1|TRBV29-1|-
CSVHSGTGNNEQFF
TGCAGCGTTCATAGCGGGACTGGAAACAATGAGCAGTTCTTC
>TRBD1|TRBJ1-1|TRBV2|-
CASSERQGTTEAFF
TGTGCCAGCAGTGAGAGACAGGGGACCACTGAAGCTTTCTTT
>TRBD2|TRBJ2-3|TRBV5-1|-
CASRIRTSGGWDTQYF
TGCGCCAGCAGGATCCGGACTAGCGGGGGGTGGGATACGCAGTATTTT
>-|TRBJ1-4|TRBV7-9|few
CASSLDRFNNEKLFF
TGTGCCAGCAGCCTGGACAGATTTAATAATGAAAAACTGTTTTTT
>-|TRBJ2-5|TRBV27|-
CASSSWLGAEETQYF
TGTGCCAGCAGTTCCTGGCTAGGGGCGGAAGAGACCCAGTACTTC